This paragraph covers one T cell receptor (beta chain) sequence. The assay was immunoSEQ multiplex PCR, and TCRdb's table has in-frame clones only and misses some. The sample has approximately 760,000 clones; 70% to 90% are singletons. In germline, CDR1 is SEHNR, CDR2 FQNEAQ (reference sequence). This CDR3 region has 18 residues. The V gene end was trimmed by 5 bases and the J gene end by 7 bases; junction bases not matched to a gene: 21. This sample is drawn from a study of shared T cell receptors in the human thymus. These data also featured in a second study, about human thymus T cells. That source notes: Serving as donors were healthy Finnish infants, each of whom was having open corrective surgery for congenital heart defects. Resected material from corrective heart surgery provided the thymus tissue analysed. Thymic repertoires from unrelated individuals overlapped highly, related research reported.

Specimen: thymocytes. The sequence was obtained from a girl in the first two years of life with a congenital heart defect. The chain uses TRBV7-9 and TRBJ2-7, with 9 bases that match TRBD2. CDR3 amino acids: CASSQGTSGLQSVWEQYF. The CDR3, as DNA: TGTGCCAGCAGCCAGGGAACTAGCGGGCTTCAATCAGTATGGGAGCAGTACTTC.